One sample yielded the 28 T cell receptor beta chains listed below, sequenced in a study of blood T cell repertoires in COVID-19 (dated by TCRdb to the early 2020s). Library preparation used the immunoSEQ multiplex PCR assay. Here the immuneACCESS table is served through TCRdb, limited to in-frame sequences with V and J called. Missing clones are a known gap in these copies; in checked studies unresolved V genes cover under half, and the rest lacks a known reason. Across this sample there are about 240,000 clones, with about 86% seen only once. The ten largest clonotypes hold 6.2% of the sample. Material: peripheral blood. The receptor source for this set is a man between 60 and 75 years old with acute or convalescent COVID-19.

The chain couples TRBV28 to TRBJ1-1; D unclear. V was cut by 3 bases and J by 3 bases, with 11 bases left in between. The CDR3 totals 14 residues. Germline V gives CDR1 MDHEN, CDR2 SYDVKM. The CDR3 sequence: CASSFRSHHTEAFF. DNA of the CDR3: TGTGCCAGCAGTTTTCGGTCCCACCACACTGAAGCTTTCTTT.

CDR3 coding DNA: TGTGCCAGCAGCTTAAACAGGGGAAACTATGGCTACACCTTC. Amino acids: CASSLNRGNYGYTF. This chain uses TRBV11-1 with TRBJ1-2; the match to TRBD1 covers 7 bases. CDR1 and CDR2 from the germline V gene are SGHAT and FQDESV (reference sequence). The V and J ends lost 2 bases and 2 bases, in that order; junction bases with no gene match: 2. CDR3 length equals 14 residues. Full variable domain (missing parts from reference TRBV11-1 and TRBJ1-2): EAEVAQSPRYKITEKSQAVAFWCDPISGHATLYWYRQILGQGPELLVQFQDESVVDDSQLPKDRFSAERLKGVDSTLKIQPAELGDSAMYLCASSLNRGNYGYTFGSGTRLTVV.

The chain joins TRBV6-6 to TRBJ1-2; perhaps TRBD1 as D (5 bases). There are 15 residues in the CDR3. The V gene lost 0 bases and the J gene lost 8 bases, with 16 bases spanning the gap. CDR1 MNHNY and CDR2 SVGAGI come from the germline V gene (reference sequence). The CDR3 sequence is CASSYSSGEGEGYTF. The CDR3 region has the DNA TGTGCCAGCAGTTACTCTTCGGGGGAAGGTGAAGGCTACACCTTC.

V is TRBV25-1 and J is TRBJ2-3; 8 bases line up with TRBD2. Germline V gene sequence: CDR1 MGHDK, CDR2 SYGVNS. Trimming at V came to 5 bases and at J to 4 bases, leaving 11 bases not matched to a gene. This CDR3 contains 16 residues. The CDR3 region has the DNA TGTGCCAGCAGTTTGAAAAGCGGGAGAGGATCAGATACGCAGTATTTT. It yields the protein CASSLKSGRGSDTQYF. Supplemented by reference TRBV25-1 and TRBJ2-3, the full variable domain reads EADIYQTPRYLVIGTGKKITLECSQTMGHDKMYWYQQDPGMELHLIHYSYGVNSTEKGDLSSESTVSRIRTEHFPLTLESARPSHTSQYLCASSLKSGRGSDTQYFGPGTRLTVL.

The chain joins TRBV11-2 to TRBJ1-1; TRBD1 agrees at 8 bases. Unmatched junction bases numbered 14, after V lost 0 bases and J lost 5 bases. The germline gives CDR1 SGHAT, CDR2 FQNNGV. This CDR3 spans 18 amino acids. The CDR3 sequence is CASSLDLETGVVKTEAFF. The CDR3 DNA reads as TGTGCCAGCAGCTTAGATCTGGAGACAGGGGTGGTAAAGACTGAAGCTTTCTTT.

This chain uses TRBV3-1 (or the pseudogene TRBV3-2) with TRBJ2-2; 7 nucleotides line up with TRBD2. The trim removed 0 bases at V and 0 bases at J, leaving 10 bases unmatched. Per germline, CDR1 LGHDT and CDR2 YNNKEL (reference sequence). The CDR3 spans 19 residues. CDR3 in amino acids: CASSQEALGGVPNTGELFF. DNA for the CDR3: TGTGCCAGCAGCCAAGAAGCGCTGGGGGGGGTTCCGAACACCGGGGAGCTGTTTTTT.

The chain uses TRBV18 and TRBJ1-5; no reliable D call. The V end was cut by 3 bases, the J end by 6 bases, with 15 bases between. The length of the CDR3 is 15 residues. Germline values: CDR1 KGHSH, CDR2 LQKENI. DNA of the CDR3: TGTGCCAGCTCACCTTTGGACGGGGAGGGTCAGCCCCAGCATTTT. Translation gives CASSPLDGEGQPQHF. Looking up the rest from reference TRBV18 and TRBJ1-5 gives the full variable domain: NAGVMQNPRHLVRRRGQEARLRCSPMKGHSHVYWYRQLPEEGLKFMVYLQKENIIDESGMPKERFSAEFPKEGPSILRIQQVVRGDSAAYFCASSPLDGEGQPQHFGDGTRLSIL.

This chain joins TRBV7-2 and TRBJ2-5; no reliable D call. Germline CDR1 SGHTA, CDR2 FQGNSA. The CDR3 has 14 amino acids. Trimming removed 3 bases at V and 2 bases at J, with 10 bases between. The CDR3 loop reads CASSFTPGQETQYF. CDR3 bases: TGTGCCAGCAGCTTCACCCCGGGTCAAGAGACCCAGTACTTC. The full variable domain, its missing parts supplied by reference TRBV7-2 and TRBJ2-5, is GAGVSQSPSNKVTEKGKDVELRCDPISGHTALYWYRQSLGQGLEFLIYFQGNSAPDKSGLPSDRFSAERTGGSVSTLTIQRTQQEDSAVYLCASSFTPGQETQYFGPGTRLLVL.

The chain links TRBV6-1 to TRBJ2-1; perhaps TRBD2 as D (7 bases). The CDR3 is 17 residues long. Deletions cut 4 bases from V and 4 bases from J, with 20 bases between. Germline CDR1 MNHNS, CDR2 SASEGT. CDR3 in DNA: TGTGCCAGCAGTGGAGGAGGGGGACTACTAATTTACAATGAGCAGTTCTTC. Protein product: CASSGGGGLLIYNEQFF.

This chain joins TRBV7-2 and TRBJ2-7, with D tentatively TRBD2 (5 bases). CDR1 is SGHTA, CDR2 FQGNSA, per germline. This CDR3 is 12 amino acids long. Trimming cost V 5 bases and J 10 bases, with 15 bases left between them. The CDR3 loop is CASSHGWEKQYF. DNA of the CDR3: TGTGCCAGCAGCCACGGATGGGAGAAACAGTACTTC.

In its sample, this clone was seen a few times. The chain recombines TRBV18 with TRBJ2-7; 9 bases align to TRBD1. The ends lost 3 bases at V and 5 bases at J; junction bases unmatched: 5. Germline lookup yields CDR1 KGHSH and CDR2 LQKENI. This CDR3 has 14 amino acids. For the CDR3, the DNA is TGTGCCAGCTCACCCGCACAGGGGGCTAACGAGCAGTACTTC. It specifies CASSPAQGANEQYF.

The chain joins TRBV5-4 to TRBJ2-7; 10 bases match TRBD2. With 0 bases clipped from V and 3 bases from J, the junction kept 15 bases outside the gene matches. The CDR3 spans 19 residues. From germline, CDR1 is SGHNT and CDR2 YYREEE (reference sequence). The CDR3 coding sequence is TGTGCCAGCAGCTTGGACCCAGGGAGAAGCGGGAGGGCTTTCTACGAGCAGTACTTC. Amino acids: CASSLDPGRSGRAFYEQYF.

This clone was picked up one time. V is TRBV4-3 and J is TRBJ2-1; D is undetermined. V was shortened by 0 bases and J by 3 bases, with 12 bases between the two germline ends. CDR1 and CDR2 from the germline V gene are LGHNA and YSLEER. This CDR3 is built from 16 residues. The CDR3 loop is CASSQDYEVFYNEQFF. CDR3 DNA sequence: TGCGCCAGCAGCCAAGATTATGAGGTATTCTACAATGAGCAGTTCTTC.

This sequence joins TRBV27 and TRBJ2-7, with D perhaps matching TRBD2 (5 bases). The germline gives CDR1 MNHEY, CDR2 SMNVEV (reference sequence). CDR3 length: 16 amino acids. With 4 bases removed from V and 5 bases from J, the gap between germline ends came to 21 bases. As DNA, the CDR3 is TGTGCCAGCAGTTCGTCCGAGGGCGGGTTTTTCCACGAGCAGTACTTC. As protein: CASSSSEGGFFHEQYF.

This rearrangement joins TRBV25-1 to TRBJ1-2, with 9 positions matching TRBD1. V lost 4 bases, J lost 8 bases, and 8 bases stayed unmatched. There are 14 residues in the CDR3. CDR1 MGHDK and CDR2 SYGVNS come from the germline V gene. The CDR3 coding sequence is TGTGCCAGCAGTGGGGCAACAGGGGGCGCGGGCTACACCTTC. Amino acid sequence: CASSGATGGAGYTF.

The chain is built from TRBV28 and TRBJ1-4; D unresolved. The germline V and J ends were trimmed by 3 bases and 8 bases, with 10 bases remaining between them. The length of the CDR3 is 13 residues. Germline loops: CDR1 MDHEN, CDR2 SYDVKM. CDR3 bases: TGTGCCAGCAGTTTTCAGGAAGTAGAAAAACTGTTTTTT. It translates to CASSFQEVEKLFF.

The chain recombines TRBV10-3 with TRBJ2-6; a weak D match, TRBD1 (6 bases). Germline V gene data show CDR1 as ENHRY and CDR2 as SYGVKD. V was shortened by 5 bases and J by 4 bases, with 12 bases between the two germline ends. The CDR3 extends over 15 amino acids. As DNA, the CDR3 is TGTGCCATCAGTATACAGGGCAACGGGGCCAACGTCCTGACTTTC. It translates to CAISIQGNGANVLTF.

This clone came up a few times. The chain employs TRBV7-6 and TRBJ1-1, with D possibly TRBD1 on 6 matching bases. V lost 1 base and J lost 0, with 12 bases in between. The CDR3 spans 16 residues. Germline V gives CDR1 SGHVS, CDR2 FNYEAQ. The CDR3 protein is CASSLVGAGVNTEAFF. The CDR3 DNA sequence: TGTGCCAGCAGCTTAGTGGGGGCCGGGGTGAACACTGAAGCTTTCTTT.

The chain is built from TRBV6-6 and TRBJ2-7; 10 bases fit TRBD1. Germline loops: CDR1 MNHNY, CDR2 SVGAGI (reference sequence). The CDR3 sequence is 14 residues long. The V segment lost 7 bases and the J segment 5 bases; nucleotides outside the gene matches: 8. The CDR3 is CASNNRQGANEQYF. The CDR3 DNA reads TGTGCCAGCAATAATCGACAGGGGGCAAACGAGCAGTACTTC.

This chain connects TRBV5-1 to TRBJ2-1; TRBD1 is a possible D gene (5 bases). The CDR3 consists of 15 residues. Germline V CDR1 and CDR2: SGHRS, YFSETQ. With 4 bases removed from V and 0 bases from J, the gap between germline ends came to 11 bases. The CDR3: CASSMQGGSYNEQFF. The CDR3 bases are TGCGCCAGCAGCATGCAGGGCGGCTCCTACAATGAGCAGTTCTTC.

The chain combines TRBV3-1 (or the pseudogene TRBV3-2) with TRBJ2-1; 8 bases align to TRBD2. The CDR3 runs 15 residues. Germline V gene sequence: CDR1 LGHDT, CDR2 YNNKEL (reference sequence). V dropped 8 bases and J dropped 9; count of bases not matched to a gene: 15. The CDR3 is CASAQGTRVWGEQFF. CDR3 sequence (DNA): TGTGCCAGCGCTCAGGGGACTAGGGTATGGGGTGAGCAGTTCTTC.

The chain joins TRBV3-1 (or the pseudogene TRBV3-2) to TRBJ1-3; D remains unclear. V was clipped by 6 bases and J by 0 bases, with 12 bases between them. The CDR3 is made up of 15 amino acids. Germline CDR1 reads LGHDT; CDR2 reads YNNKEL (reference sequence). The CDR3 loop reads CASSETEGSGNTIYF. CDR3 DNA: TGTGCCAGCAGTGAAACAGAGGGCTCTGGAAACACCATATATTTT.

The chain is built from TRBV19 and TRBJ2-5; unclear D gene. Germline CDR1 LNHDA, CDR2 SQIVND (reference sequence). This CDR3 region has 13 residues. Trimming stripped 5 bases from V and 4 bases from J, with 11 bases between. CDR3 sequence (DNA): TGTGCCAGTAGTGCTTGGCCAGGAGAGACCCAGTACTTC. Translating gives CASSAWPGETQYF.

This chain uses TRBV29-1 with TRBJ2-2; 8 bases align to TRBD2. CDR3 size: 12 residues. Germline V gene lookup returns CDR1 SQVTM and CDR2 ANQGSEA. The V segment lost 7 bases and the J segment 8 bases; nucleotides outside the gene matches: 6. The DNA for the CDR3 is TGCAGCGGCGGGGGGCGCGCAGGGGAGCTGTTTTTT. Encoded protein: CSGGGRAGELFF.

As DNA, the CDR3 is TGTGCCAGCAGTTCAGGGGGTCGGAATCAGCCCCAGCATTTT. Protein sequence: CASSSGGRNQPQHF. The chain links TRBV6-5 to TRBJ1-5; TRBD1 aligns across 7 bases. Germline loops: CDR1 MNHEY, CDR2 SVGAGI. The trim removed 4 bases at V and 4 bases at J, leaving 4 bases unmatched. This CDR3 region has 14 residues.

The rearrangement joins TRBV3-1 (or the pseudogene TRBV3-2) to TRBJ1-1, with 11 bases lining up with TRBD1. The V segment lost 5 bases and the J segment 4 bases; nucleotides outside the gene matches: 9. The germline gives CDR1 LGHDT, CDR2 YNNKEL (reference sequence). This CDR3 comprises 16 residues. CDR3 residues: CASSSWDRGAGTEAFF. The CDR3 region has the DNA TGTGCCAGCAGCTCATGGGACAGGGGGGCTGGCACTGAAGCTTTCTTT.

V is TRBV18 and J is TRBJ1-2, with unresolved D. Germline V lookup: CDR1 KGHSH, CDR2 LQKENI. The CDR3 runs 16 residues. Between the trimmed V and J ends, which lost 0 bases and 0 bases, there was a span of 11 bases. DNA for the CDR3: TGTGCCAGCTCACCACCTTTAGAACAGCCTAACTATGGCTACACCTTC. Translated: CASSPPLEQPNYGYTF.

The chain joins TRBV15 to TRBJ2-7; tentatively, D is TRBD1 (5 bases). Per the germline V gene, CDR1 is LNHNV and CDR2 is YYDKDF (reference sequence). Trimming pared 0 bases from V and 8 bases from J, leaving 8 bases between. The CDR3 spans 12 residues. In DNA form, the CDR3 reads TGTGCCACCAGCAGAGATAGGGGCAAGCAGTACTTC. Amino acid sequence: CATSRDRGKQYF.